These 15 T cell receptor beta chains were all obtained from the same sample, sequenced in a study of patients and donors after allogeneic stem cell transplantation. TCRdb re-derived calls from the RT-PCR reads in MiXCR, one entry per CDR3 protein. The sample includes about a million distinct CDR3 sequences, around 17% of them seen just once. Sequences were obtained from blood, either unsorted or a sorted T cell fraction (not recorded which). Receptors were obtained from a human donor who was either an allogeneic HSCT recipient or a stem cell or donor lymphocyte infusion donor (not recorded which). It is not recorded whose cells these are; they may come from a transplant donor.

This clonotype was seen a few times. The chain is built from TRBV5-1 and TRBJ2-7; D remains ambiguous. The CDR3 loop spans 13 amino acids. Germline V gene lookup returns CDR1 SGHRS and CDR2 YFSETQ. Deletions cut 0 bases from V and 4 bases from J, with 8 bases between. The CDR3 reads CASSLEDAYEQYF. The CDR3 coding sequence is TGCGCCAGCAGCTTGGAGGACGCTTACGAGCAGTACTTC.

The rearrangement joins TRBV2 to TRBJ1-5, with D maybe TRBD1 (6 bases). Germline V gene lookup returns CDR1 SNHLY and CDR2 FYNNEI. The CDR3 has 14 residues. The V end lost 3 bases, the J end lost 6 bases, and 12 bases lay between the germline ends. CDR3 in amino acids: CASSESGAGQPQHF. CDR3 nucleotides: TGTGCCAGCAGTGAGTCAGGGGCCGGTCAGCCCCAGCATTTT.

This clonotype has only a few counts. The V gene is TRBV7-6, the J gene TRBJ1-5, with D tentatively TRBD1 (5 bases). Trimming took 4 bases from V and 11 from J, leaving 21 bases between them. CDR3 length: 15 amino acids. CDR1 is SGHVS, CDR2 FNYEAQ, per germline. The CDR3 nucleotides are TGTGCCAGCAGCTCGTTAGAGGGGACCTCGGTGGCCCAGCATTTT. It translates to CASSSLEGTSVAQHF.

The rearrangement links TRBV7-2 to TRBJ2-5, with TRBD2 matching over 10 bases. The CDR3 is made up of 17 amino acids. Germline V gene lookup returns CDR1 SGHTA and CDR2 FQGNSA. Trimming took 1 base from V and 4 from J; bases not matched to a gene: 9. The CDR3 DNA follows: TGTGCCAGCAGCTTAGACGGGTCTAGCGGGGGTGGAGAGACCCAGTACTTC. Translating it yields CASSLDGSSGGGETQYF.

A few counts support this clonotype. J is TRBJ2-7 and V is TRBV29-1; 7 positions agree with TRBD1. V shed 6 bases, J shed 4 bases, and the junction held 9 bases outside the gene matches. Germline CDR1 SQVTM, CDR2 ANQGSEA. The CDR3 runs 13 residues. This CDR3 reads CSVEIQQGYEQYF. The CDR3 nucleotides are TGCAGCGTCGAAATCCAACAGGGGTACGAGCAGTACTTC.

The sample holds a few counts of this clonotype. The V call is TRBV12-3 or TRBV12-4, the J call TRBJ2-5; tentative D call: TRBD2 (5 bases). V was trimmed by 3 bases and J by 1 base, leaving 9 bases between them. The CDR3 is 14 residues long. The DNA of the CDR3 is TGTGCCAGCAGTTTTCCAGCGGCCCAAGAGACCCAGTACTTC. Translated, it gives CASSFPAAQETQYF.

There are a few counts of this clonotype. In nucleotides, the CDR3 is TGTGCCAGCACTGTGACAGGGGACACTGAAGCTTTCTTT. This encodes CASTVTGDTEAFF. V and J are TRBV6-1 and TRBJ1-1, with 8 positions matching TRBD1. The junction had 4 bases not matched to a gene; V was cut back by 7 bases and J by 3 bases. CDR1 is MNHNS, CDR2 SASEGT, per germline. This CDR3 spans 13 amino acids.

V and J are TRBV12-3 or TRBV12-4 and TRBJ1-2; 8 positions agree with TRBD1. The CDR3 contains 14 residues. V gave up 8 bases and J gave up 6 bases; unmatched junction bases: 11. The CDR3 is CASSPGPGGDGYTF. CDR3 in DNA: TGTGCCAGCTCTCCTGGGCCAGGGGGCGATGGCTACACCTTC.

This rearrangement joins TRBV27 to TRBJ2-6, with 12 bases that match TRBD1. There are 18 residues in the CDR3. V trimming: 5 bases; J trimming: 2 bases; junction bases outside the gene matches: 7. Germline values: CDR1 MNHEY, CDR2 SMNVEV (reference sequence). The CDR3 region is CASSPRDRGQPGANVLTF. The CDR3, as DNA: TGTGCCAGCAGTCCGAGGGACAGGGGGCAACCTGGGGCCAACGTCCTGACTTTC.

The V call is TRBV4-2, the J call TRBJ2-3; D call uncertain. This CDR3 contains 13 residues. The germline V gene encodes CDR1 LGHNA and CDR2 YNFKEQ. Trimming pared 2 bases from V and 3 bases from J, leaving 6 bases between. CDR3 in amino acids: CASSQRLTDTQYF. The CDR3 region has the DNA TGTGCCAGCAGCCAAAGGTTGACAGATACGCAGTATTTT.

Many counts were recorded for this clonotype. The rearrangement joins TRBV5-1 to TRBJ1-2; D may be TRBD1 (5 bases). Deletions cut 0 bases from V and 3 bases from J, with 9 bases between. The CDR3 extends over 14 amino acids. CDR1 is SGHRS, CDR2 YFSETQ, per germline. CDR3 nucleotide sequence: TGCGCCAGCAGCTTGGAGGGAGGGGACTATGGCTACACCTTC. Translating gives CASSLEGGDYGYTF.

This clonotype was counted a few times. The rearrangement links TRBV5-1 to TRBJ2-7, with 8 bases fitting TRBD2. CDR1 is SGHRS, CDR2 YFSETQ, per germline. CDR3 length: 15 amino acids. J lost 0 bases, V lost 2 bases, and 4 bases had no gene match. The CDR3: CASSLLAVPSYEQYF. CDR3 bases: TGCGCCAGCAGCTTACTAGCGGTGCCCTCCTACGAGCAGTACTTC.

The chain uses TRBV21-1 and TRBJ2-1; whether TRBD1, the table's D call, matches the DNA was not checked. TRBV21-1 is marked as a pseudogene. The CDR3 is 14 amino acids. CDR3 coding DNA: TGTGCCAGCAGCAGACAGGGGGCGGACAATGAGCAGTTCTTC. Translated: CASSRQGADNEQFF.

The rearrangement uses TRBV9 and TRBJ2-1; no firm D call. This CDR3 is built from 13 residues. Trimming shortened V by 4 bases and J by 4 bases, and 9 bases separated the two germline ends. The germline gives CDR1 SGDLS, CDR2 YYNGEE. CDR3 nucleotide sequence: TGTGCCAGCAGCTACCAAAATTACAATGAGCAGTTCTTC. This codes for CASSYQNYNEQFF.

The rearrangement uses TRBV7-8 and TRBJ1-5, with D hard to call. The CDR3 loop spans 14 amino acids. The germline CDR1 and CDR2 sequences are SGHVS and FQNEAQ. Trimming took 1 base from V and 4 from J, leaving 8 bases between them. CDR3 in amino acids: CASSLGDFNQPQHF. CDR3 sequence (DNA): TGTGCCAGCAGCTTAGGGGATTTTAATCAGCCCCAGCATTTT. The full variable domain, with the rest looked up from reference TRBV7-8 and TRBJ1-5, is GAGVSQSPRYKVAKRGQDVALRCDPISGHVSLFWYQQALGQGPEFLTYFQNEAQLDKSGLPSDRFFAERPEGSVSTLKIQRTQQEDSAVYLCASSLGDFNQPQHFGDGTRLSIL.